The TCR beta chain described here comes from a study of blood T cell repertoires in COVID-19. The wider study: PBMCs, B-cell-depleted T cells, or T cells were the source of the cDNA or gDNA that made up the material.

The table came from immunoSEQ multiplex PCR; TCRdb's copy has only in-frame clones and leaves some out. The sample has over 200,000 clones; roughly 83% are singletons. Per germline, CDR1 SGDLS and CDR2 YYNGEE. With V trimmed by 0 bases and J by 10 bases, 9 bases remained unmatched. The CDR3 runs 16 residues. Sequencing was performed on peripheral blood. This receptor was obtained from a woman between 65 and 79 years old with active or convalescent COVID-19. This rearrangement joins TRBV9 to TRBJ1-6; 8 bases map to TRBD1. CDR3 sequence reads: CASSVGQTGVGSPLHF. Written as DNA, the CDR3 is TGTGCCAGCAGCGTAGGCCAGACAGGGGTTGGGTCACCCCTCCACTTT.